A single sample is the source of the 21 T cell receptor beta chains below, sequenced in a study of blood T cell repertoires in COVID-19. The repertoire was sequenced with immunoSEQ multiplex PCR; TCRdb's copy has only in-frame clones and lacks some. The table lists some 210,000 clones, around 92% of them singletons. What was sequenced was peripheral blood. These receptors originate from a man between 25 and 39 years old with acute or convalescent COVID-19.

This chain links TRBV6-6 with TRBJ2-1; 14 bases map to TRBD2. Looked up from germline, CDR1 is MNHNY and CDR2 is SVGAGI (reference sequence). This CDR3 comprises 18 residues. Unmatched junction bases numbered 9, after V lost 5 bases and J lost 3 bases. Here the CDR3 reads CASSHGTSGSLLYNEQFF. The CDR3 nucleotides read TGTGCCAGCAGTCATGGGACTAGCGGGAGTCTGCTCTACAATGAGCAGTTCTTC.

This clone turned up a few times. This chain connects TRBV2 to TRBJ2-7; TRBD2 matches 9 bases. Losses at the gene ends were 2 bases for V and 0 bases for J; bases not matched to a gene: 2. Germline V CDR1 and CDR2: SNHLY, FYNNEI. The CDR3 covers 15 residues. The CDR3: CASSERRGGSYEQYF. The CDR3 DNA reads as TGTGCCAGCAGTGAAAGGCGGGGGGGCTCCTACGAGCAGTACTTC.

CDR3 sequence reads: CAWSVDTWEETQYF. The CDR3 nucleotides are TGTGCCTGGAGTGTCGACACATGGGAAGAGACCCAGTACTTC. V is TRBV30 and J is TRBJ2-5; D is undetermined. The germline V and J ends were trimmed by 0 bases and 3 bases, with 11 bases remaining between them. There are 14 residues in the CDR3. The germline CDR1 and CDR2 sequences are GTSNPN and SVGIG (reference sequence).

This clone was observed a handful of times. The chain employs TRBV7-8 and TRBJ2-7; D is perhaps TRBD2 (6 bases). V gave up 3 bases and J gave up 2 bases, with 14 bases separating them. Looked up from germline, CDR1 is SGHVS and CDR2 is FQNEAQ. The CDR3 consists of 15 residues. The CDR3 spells CASSFRGLTTYEQYF. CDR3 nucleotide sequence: TGTGCCAGCAGCTTTCGAGGACTAACCACCTACGAGCAGTACTTC.

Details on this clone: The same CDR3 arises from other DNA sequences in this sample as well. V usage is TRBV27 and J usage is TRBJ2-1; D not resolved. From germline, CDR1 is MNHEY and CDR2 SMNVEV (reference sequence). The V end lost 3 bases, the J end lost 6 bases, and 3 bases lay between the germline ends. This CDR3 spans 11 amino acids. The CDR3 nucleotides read TGTGCCAGCAGTTTCGGCAATGAGCAGTTCTTC. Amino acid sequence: CASSFGNEQFF.

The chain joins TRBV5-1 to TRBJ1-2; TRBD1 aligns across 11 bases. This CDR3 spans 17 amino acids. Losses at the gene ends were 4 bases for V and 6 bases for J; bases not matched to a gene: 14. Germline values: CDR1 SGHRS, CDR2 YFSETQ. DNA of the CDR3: TGCGCCAGCAGCCACAACGCTCGGACAGGGGGCCGGGATGGCTACACCTTC. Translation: CASSHNARTGGRDGYTF.

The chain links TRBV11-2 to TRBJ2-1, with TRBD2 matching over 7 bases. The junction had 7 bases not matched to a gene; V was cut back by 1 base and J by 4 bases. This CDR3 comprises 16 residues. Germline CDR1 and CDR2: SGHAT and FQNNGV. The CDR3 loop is CASSLGTGRPYNEQFF. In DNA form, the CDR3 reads TGTGCCAGCAGCTTAGGGACCGGGAGGCCTTACAATGAGCAGTTCTTC.

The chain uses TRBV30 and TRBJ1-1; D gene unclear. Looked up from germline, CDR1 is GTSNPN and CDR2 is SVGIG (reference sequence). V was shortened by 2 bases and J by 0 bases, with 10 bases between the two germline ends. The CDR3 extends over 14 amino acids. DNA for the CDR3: TGTGCCTGGAGTAGAACTCAGGTGAACACTGAAGCTTTCTTT. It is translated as CAWSRTQVNTEAFF.

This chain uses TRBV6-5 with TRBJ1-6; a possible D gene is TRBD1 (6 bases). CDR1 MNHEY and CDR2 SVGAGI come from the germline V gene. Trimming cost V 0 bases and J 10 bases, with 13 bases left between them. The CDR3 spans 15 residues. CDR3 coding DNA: TGTGCCAGCAGTTACTCGAACAGGGACCGATCACCCCTCCACTTT. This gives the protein CASSYSNRDRSPLHF.

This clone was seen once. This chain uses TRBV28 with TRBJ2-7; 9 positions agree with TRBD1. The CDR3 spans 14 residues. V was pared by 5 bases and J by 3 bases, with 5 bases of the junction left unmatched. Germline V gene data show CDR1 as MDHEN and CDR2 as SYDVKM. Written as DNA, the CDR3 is TGTGCCAGCAGTCGATTGACAGGGGGCTACGAGCAGTACTTC. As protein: CASSRLTGGYEQYF.

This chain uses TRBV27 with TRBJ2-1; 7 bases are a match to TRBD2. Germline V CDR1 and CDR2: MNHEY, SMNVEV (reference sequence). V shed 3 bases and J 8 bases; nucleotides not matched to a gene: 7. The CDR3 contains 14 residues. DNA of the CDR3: TGTGCCAGCAGTTTTTATTCCCTAGCGGATGAGCAGTTCTTC. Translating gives CASSFYSLADEQFF.

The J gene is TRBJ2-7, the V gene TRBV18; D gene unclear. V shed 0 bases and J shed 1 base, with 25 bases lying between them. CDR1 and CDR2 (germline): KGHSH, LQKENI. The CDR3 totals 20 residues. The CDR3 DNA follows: TGTGCCAGCTCACCACCTTTTTTGTCTGGTCTTACCGCTAATTCCTACGAGCAGTACTTC. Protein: CASSPPFLSGLTANSYEQYF. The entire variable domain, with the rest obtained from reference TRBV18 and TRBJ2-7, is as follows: NAGVMQNPRHLVRRRGQEARLRCSPMKGHSHVYWYRQLPEEGLKFMVYLQKENIIDESGMPKERFSAEFPKEGPSILRIQQVVRGDSAAYFCASSPPFLSGLTANSYEQYFGPGTRLTVT.

The CDR3 here is CATSSQIPGYQPQHF. The CDR3 nucleotides read TGTGCCACCAGCAGCCAAATTCCGGGGTATCAGCCCCAGCATTTT. This chain connects TRBV15 to TRBJ1-5; D not certain. The CDR3 contains 15 residues. The germline CDR1 and CDR2 sequences are LNHNV and YYDKDF (reference sequence). Between the trimmed V and J ends, which lost 3 bases and 5 bases, there was a span of 14 bases. The whole variable domain, filled in from reference TRBV15 and TRBJ1-5, reads DAMVIQNPRYQVTQFGKPVTLSCSQTLNHNVMYWYQQKSSQAPKLLFHYYDKDFNNEADTPDNFQSRRPNTSFCFLDIRSPGLGDTAMYLCATSSQIPGYQPQHFGDGTRLSIL.

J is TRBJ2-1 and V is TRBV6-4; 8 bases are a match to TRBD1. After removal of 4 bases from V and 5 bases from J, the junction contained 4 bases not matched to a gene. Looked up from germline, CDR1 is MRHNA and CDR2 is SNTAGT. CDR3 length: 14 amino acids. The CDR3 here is CASSGGTGNNEQFF. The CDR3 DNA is TGTGCCAGCAGTGGGGGGACAGGTAACAATGAGCAGTTCTTC.

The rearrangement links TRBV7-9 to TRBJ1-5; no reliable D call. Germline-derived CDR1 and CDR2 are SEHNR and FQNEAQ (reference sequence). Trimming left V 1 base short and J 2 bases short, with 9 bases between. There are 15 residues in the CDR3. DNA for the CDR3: TGTGCCAGCAGCTTAGAATCAGGCGGCAATCAGCCCCAGCATTTT. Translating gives CASSLESGGNQPQHF.

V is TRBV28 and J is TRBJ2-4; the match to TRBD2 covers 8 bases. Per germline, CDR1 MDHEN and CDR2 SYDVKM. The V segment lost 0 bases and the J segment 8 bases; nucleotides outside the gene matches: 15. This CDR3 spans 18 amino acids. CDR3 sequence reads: CASSLCRRRGAPRDIQYF. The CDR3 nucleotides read TGTGCCAGCAGTTTATGCCGACGGCGGGGGGCCCCTCGGGACATTCAGTACTTC.

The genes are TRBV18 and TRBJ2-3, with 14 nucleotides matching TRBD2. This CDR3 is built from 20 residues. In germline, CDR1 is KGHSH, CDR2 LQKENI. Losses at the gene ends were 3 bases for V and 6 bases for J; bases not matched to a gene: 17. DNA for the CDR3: TGTGCCAGCTCACCGCTTCCCCCGACTAGCGGGGGGGCCCTTGGGGATACGCAGTATTTT. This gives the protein CASSPLPPTSGGALGDTQYF. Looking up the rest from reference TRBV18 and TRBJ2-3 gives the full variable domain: NAGVMQNPRHLVRRRGQEARLRCSPMKGHSHVYWYRQLPEEGLKFMVYLQKENIIDESGMPKERFSAEFPKEGPSILRIQQVVRGDSAAYFCASSPLPPTSGGALGDTQYFGPGTRLTVL.

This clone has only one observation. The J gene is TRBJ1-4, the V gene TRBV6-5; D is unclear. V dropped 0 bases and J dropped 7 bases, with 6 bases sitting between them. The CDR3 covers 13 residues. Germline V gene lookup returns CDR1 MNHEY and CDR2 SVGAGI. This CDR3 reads CASSYSRIEKLFF. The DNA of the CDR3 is TGTGCCAGCAGTTACTCGCGTATTGAAAAACTGTTTTTT.

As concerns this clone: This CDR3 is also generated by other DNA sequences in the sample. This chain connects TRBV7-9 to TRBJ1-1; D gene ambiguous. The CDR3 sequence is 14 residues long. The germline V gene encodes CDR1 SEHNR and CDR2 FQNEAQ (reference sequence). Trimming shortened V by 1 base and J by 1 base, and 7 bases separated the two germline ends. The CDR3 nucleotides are TGTGCCAGCAGCTTAGTGGCGGGGAACACTGAAGCTTTCTTT. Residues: CASSLVAGNTEAFF.

CDR3 protein: CACTTSGRSGTQYF. The CDR3 bases are TGTGCCTGCACGACTAGCGGGAGGTCAGGTACGCAGTATTTT. V gene TRBV30 combines with J gene TRBJ2-3, with 13 bases identical to TRBD2. The V and J ends lost 6 bases and 8 bases, in that order; junction bases with no gene match: 8. CDR1 is GTSNPN, CDR2 SVGIG, per germline (reference sequence). This CDR3 is built from 14 residues.

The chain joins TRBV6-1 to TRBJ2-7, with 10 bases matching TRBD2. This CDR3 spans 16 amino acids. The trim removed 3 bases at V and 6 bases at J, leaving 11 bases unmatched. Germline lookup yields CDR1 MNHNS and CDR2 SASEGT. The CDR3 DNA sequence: TGTGCCAGCAGTGACGCCACTAGCGGGAAACTGGGCGAGCAGTACTTC. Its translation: CASSDATSGKLGEQYF.